One and the same sample provided the 28 T cell receptor beta chains below, sequenced in a study of cytomegalovirus exposure and HLA in healthy donors. PCR primers comprised 60 Vbeta and 13 Jbeta primers. Assay: immunoSEQ multiplex PCR; the TCRdb copy retains only in-frame clones and omits some. The profile shows 100,000 or so clones, about 12% of them singletons. The sample taken for sequencing was PBMCs. All receptors come from a man between 35 and 55 years old in good health and CMV-seropositive.

In this sample, this clone turned up a few times. V usage is TRBV12-5 and J usage is TRBJ2-5; TRBD2 matches at 7 bases. Trimming cost V 1 base and J 5 bases; bases outside gene matches: 19. Germline CDR1 and CDR2: LGHNT and FRNRAP. This CDR3 has 19 residues. In DNA, the CDR3 is TGTGCTAGTGGTTTGGGGACCTTAACTAGCGTGGCGTCCAGGGAGACCCAGTACTTC. This gives the protein CASGLGTLTSVASRETQYF.

This sequence joins TRBV7-3 and TRBJ2-1, with TRBD1 identical over 7 bases. The CDR3 loop spans 14 amino acids. With 1 base clipped from V and 3 bases from J, the junction kept 0 bases outside the gene matches. In germline, CDR1 is SGHTA, CDR2 FQGTGA. In DNA, the CDR3 is TGTGCCAGCAGCTTAAGACAGGGCTACAATGAGCAGTTCTTC. Amino acids: CASSLRQGYNEQFF.

The rearrangement uses TRBV4-3 and TRBJ2-5, with D possibly TRBD1 on 5 matching bases. Germline-derived CDR1 and CDR2 are LGHNA and YSLEER. V lost 3 bases and J 13 bases, leaving 18 bases between the germline ends. This CDR3 has 13 amino acids. The CDR3 DNA reads TGCGCCAGCAGCCAGGACATCTGGGGCGCCATGTACTTC. Its protein product is CASSQDIWGAMYF.

This clone has more than one count but fewer than ten. The chain joins TRBV27 to TRBJ2-7; maybe TRBD1 (5 bases). The V and J ends lost 3 bases and 3 bases respectively, with 9 bases between them. Germline CDR1 MNHEY, CDR2 SMNVEV (reference sequence). CDR3 length: 13 amino acids. The CDR3 region is CASSFGQGYEQYF. The CDR3 DNA reads as TGTGCCAGCAGTTTCGGGCAGGGCTACGAGCAGTACTTC.

The CDR3 spells CSALGGRGQPQHF. The CDR3 DNA reads TGCAGCGCCTTGGGGGGTAGAGGTCAGCCCCAGCATTTT. The chain couples TRBV29-1 to TRBJ1-5; perhaps TRBD1 as D (5 bases). V shed 7 bases and J shed 6 bases, with 16 bases lying between them. The germline V gene has CDR1 SQVTM and CDR2 ANQGSEA. The CDR3 has 13 amino acids.

The chain combines TRBV2 with TRBJ1-5; D is unresolved. There are 13 residues in the CDR3. V was clipped by 4 bases and J by 7 bases, with 11 bases between them. Germline V gene data show CDR1 as SNHLY and CDR2 as FYNNEI. Here the CDR3 DNA reads TGTGCCAGCAGTGTGCGGGCCCTCCAGCCCCAGCATTTT. Translation gives CASSVRALQPQHF.

This clone was counted a few times. The rearrangement joins TRBV11-2 to TRBJ2-2, with D uncertain. The V gene's germline CDR1 is SGHAT and CDR2 FQNNGV. The CDR3 spans 15 residues. V was cut by 4 bases and J by 4 bases, with 13 bases left in between. In DNA form, the CDR3 reads TGTGCCAGCAGCTCCCCGCGGCGGAGCACCGGGGAGCTGTTTTTT. As protein: CASSSPRRSTGELFF. Full variable domain (missing parts from reference TRBV11-2 and TRBJ2-2): EAGVAQSPRYKIIEKRQSVAFWCNPISGHATLYWYQQILGQGPKLLIQFQNNGVVDDSQLPKDRFSAERLKGVDSTLKIQPAKLEDSAVYLCASSSPRRSTGELFFGEGSRLTVL.

This chain uses TRBV9 with TRBJ1-4, with a possible D match to TRBD1 (6 bases). The CDR3 loop spans 17 amino acids. Between the trimmed V and J ends, which lost 3 bases and 2 bases, there was a span of 17 bases. CDR1 SGDLS and CDR2 YYNGEE come from the germline V gene. As DNA, the CDR3 is TGTGCCAGCAGCGCCTCCAGTGGGGGGGCGACTAATGAAAAACTGTTTTTT. Translation: CASSASSGGATNEKLFF.

This clone was seen a handful of times. This chain joins TRBV30 and TRBJ2-2; maybe TRBD2 (5 bases). Trimming cost V 2 bases and J 5 bases, with 12 bases left between them. The germline V gene has CDR1 GTSNPN and CDR2 SVGIG (reference sequence). CDR3 size: 14 residues. The CDR3 is CAWSPFSGTGELFF. CDR3 coding DNA: TGTGCCTGGAGTCCTTTTTCGGGGACCGGGGAGCTGTTTTTT.

This clone was counted only a few times. V gene TRBV19 combines with J gene TRBJ2-5, with TRBD2 matching 13 bases. The J call is in doubt because the DNA end fits TRBJ2-7 better. The germline V gene has CDR1 LNHDA and CDR2 SQIVND (reference sequence). This CDR3 contains 16 residues. DNA of the CDR3: TGTGCCAGTAGCCCAATGGGACTAGCGGGAAACTACGAGCAGTACTTC. Its protein is CASSPMGLAGNYEQYF.

CDR3 nucleotides: TGTGCCAGCAGTTTTGGTACAGCGGGCACTGAAGCTTTCTTT. Translated: CASSFGTAGTEAFF. The chain uses TRBV2 and TRBJ1-1; D remains unclear. Trimming took off 5 bases at V and 4 bases at J, with 14 bases between the two ends. The CDR3 contains 14 residues. CDR1 and CDR2 from the germline V gene are SNHLY and FYNNEI.

The chain links TRBV28 to TRBJ1-2; D gene uncertain. The CDR3 is 11 residues long. Per the germline V gene, CDR1 is MDHEN and CDR2 is SYDVKM. Trimming cost V 7 bases and J 8 bases, with 11 bases left between them. The CDR3 sequence: CASTSVRGYTF. CDR3 nucleotide sequence: TGTGCCAGCACCTCCGTCCGGGGCTACACCTTC.

This clone was counted only a few times. The chain employs TRBV7-9 and TRBJ1-2; 7 bases fit TRBD1. Germline V gene lookup returns CDR1 SEHNR and CDR2 FQNEAQ (reference sequence). The CDR3 spans 13 residues. J was trimmed by 0 bases and V by 6 bases; bases with no gene match: 1. The DNA of the CDR3 is TGTGCCAGCAGGGGGACAGCTAACTATGGCTACACCTTC. Its protein is CASRGTANYGYTF. The variable domain in full, completed from reference TRBV7-9 and TRBJ1-2, reads DTGVSQNPRHKITKRGQNVTFRCDPISEHNRLYWYRQTLGQGPEFLTYFQNEAQLEKSRLLSDRFSAERPKGSFSTLEIQRTEQGDSAMYLCASRGTANYGYTFGSGTRLTVV.

The J gene is TRBJ2-7, the V gene TRBV4-1, with a tentative D call TRBD2 (6 bases). The CDR3 has 11 amino acids. V was shortened by 5 bases and J by 9 bases, with 11 bases between the two germline ends. Germline V lookup: CDR1 MGHRA, CDR2 YSYEKL. The CDR3 bases are TGCGCCAGCAGCTTTCAGGGAGGGCAGTACTTC. Translated: CASSFQGGQYF.

This clone was observed a few times. The rearrangement links TRBV7-2 to TRBJ2-7, with TRBD2 matching over 14 bases. The V gene's germline CDR1 is SGHTA and CDR2 FQGNSA. Trimming at V came to 5 bases and at J to 4 bases, leaving 4 bases not matched to a gene. The CDR3 length is 15 residues. CDR3 coding DNA: TGTGCCAGCAGCATCGGGACTAGCGGGAGTTACGAGCAGTACTTC. This gives the protein CASSIGTSGSYEQYF.

The chain has TRBV27 and TRBJ2-5; possible D gene TRBD1, 7 bases. The length of the CDR3 is 13 residues. CDR1 MNHEY and CDR2 SMNVEV come from the germline V gene (reference sequence). Between the trimmed V and J ends, which lost 6 bases and 5 bases, there was a span of 13 bases. For the CDR3, the DNA is TGTGCCAGCAGCAGGGGGGCCTACGAGACCCAGTACTTC. This codes for CASSRGAYETQYF.

The gene calls are TRBV18 and TRBJ2-7, with D possibly TRBD2 on 6 matching bases. Trimming took 1 base from V and 5 from J, leaving 6 bases between them. This CDR3 has 12 residues. Germline V CDR1 and CDR2: KGHSH, LQKENI. The CDR3, as DNA: TGTGCCAGCTCACCACGGGGGGACGAGCAGTACTTC. Amino acids: CASSPRGDEQYF.

The chain uses TRBV12-1 and TRBJ1-4; TRBD1, the table's D call, was not compared with the DNA. TRBV12-1 is assigned pseudogene status. The CDR3 length is 17 residues. CDR3 loop: CASSFNYYRGRNEKLFF. DNA of the CDR3: TGTGCCAGCAGCTTCAACTATTACAGGGGTCGTAATGAAAAACTGTTTTTT.

The rearrangement links TRBV19 to TRBJ1-3; maybe TRBD1 (6 bases). CDR1 is LNHDA and CDR2 is SQIVND in the germline V gene (reference sequence). Trimming cost V 9 bases and J 0 bases, with 15 bases left between them. This CDR3 contains 15 residues. In DNA, the CDR3 is TGTGCCAGCGGGGCAGGACAGAGCTCTGGAAACACCATATATTTT. It codes for CASGAGQSSGNTIYF.

The V call is TRBV4-2, the J call TRBJ2-6; 15 bases map to TRBD2. The V segment lost 4 bases and the J segment 0 bases; nucleotides outside the gene matches: 13. Germline lookup yields CDR1 LGHNA and CDR2 YNFKEQ. The CDR3 totals 22 residues. The CDR3 sequence: CASSPTDEGLAGGSSGANVLTF. The CDR3 DNA reads as TGTGCCAGCAGCCCGACTGACGAGGGACTAGCGGGAGGTAGCTCTGGGGCCAACGTCCTGACTTTC.

This clone was detected only a few times. The J gene is TRBJ1-6, the V gene TRBV10-2; 9 positions match TRBD1. This CDR3 spans 16 amino acids. From germline, CDR1 is WSHSY and CDR2 SAAADI. The trim removed 0 bases at V and 5 bases at J, leaving 2 bases unmatched. The CDR3 reads CASSESTGGNNSPLHF. CDR3 sequence (DNA): TGCGCCAGCAGTGAGTCCACAGGGGGCAATAATTCACCCCTCCACTTT.

The rearrangement joins TRBV5-6 to TRBJ1-1; TRBD1 matches 8 bases. Germline lookup yields CDR1 SGHDT and CDR2 YYEEEE. Unmatched junction bases numbered 12, after V lost 4 bases and J lost 10 bases. There are 14 residues in the CDR3. The CDR3 sequence is CASSKNRQGLGAFF. In nucleotides, the CDR3 is TGTGCCAGCAGCAAGAACCGACAGGGGCTCGGAGCTTTCTTT.

The V and J genes are TRBV5-4 and TRBJ2-2; 11 positions agree with TRBD2. Germline V gene data show CDR1 as SGHNT and CDR2 as YYREEE (reference sequence). CDR3 length: 16 amino acids. Unmatched junction bases numbered 3, after V lost 2 bases and J lost 3 bases. The CDR3 is CASSFGLAGHTGELFF. The CDR3 DNA follows: TGTGCCAGCAGCTTTGGACTAGCGGGCCACACCGGGGAGCTGTTTTTT.

The chain joins TRBV10-3 to TRBJ1-6; 7 bases fit TRBD1. J lost 7 bases, V lost 10 bases, and 19 bases had no gene match. This CDR3 has 17 amino acids. CDR1 and CDR2 from the germline V gene are ENHRY and SYGVKD. CDR3 loop: CATAAGGLPWLNSPLHF. The CDR3 region has the DNA TGTGCCACTGCGGCAGGGGGACTCCCCTGGTTGAATTCACCCCTCCACTTT.

The chain is built from TRBV6-5 and TRBJ1-2, with D possibly matching TRBD1 (6 bases). Germline V gene sequence: CDR1 MNHEY, CDR2 SVGAGI. The CDR3 loop spans 14 amino acids. V lost 7 bases to trimming and J lost 4 bases, with 16 bases between them. CDR3 nucleotides: TGTGCCAGCATCCGAAGGGGGGGACCCTATGGCTACACCTTC. It codes for CASIRRGGPYGYTF.

The chain is built from TRBV6-6 and TRBJ2-3; D is perhaps TRBD1 (5 bases). CDR3 size: 13 residues. CDR1 is MNHNY, CDR2 SVGAGI, per germline (reference sequence). Trimming left V 5 bases short and J 7 bases short, with 13 bases between. CDR3 sequence reads: CASSPGPSNTQYF. CDR3 sequence (DNA): TGTGCCAGCAGTCCAGGGCCTTCGAATACGCAGTATTTT.

In this sample, this clone turned up a few times. The chain recombines TRBV13 with TRBJ2-1; TRBD2 aligns across 7 bases. This CDR3 comprises 13 residues. V gave up 6 bases and J gave up 1 base; unmatched junction bases: 0. CDR1 is PRHDT, CDR2 FYEKMQ, per germline (reference sequence). Written as DNA, the CDR3 is TGTGCCAGCAGGGGGGGGTCCTACAATGAGCAGTTCTTC. Protein sequence: CASRGGSYNEQFF. The variable domain in full, with the rest retrieved from reference TRBV13 and TRBJ2-1, is AAGVIQSPRHLIKEKRETATLKCYPIPRHDTVYWYQQGPGQDPQFLISFYEKMQSDKGSIPDRFSAQQFSDYHSELNMSSLELGDSALYFCASRGGSYNEQFFGPGTRLTVL.

V is TRBV27 and J is TRBJ1-2, with 10 bases matching TRBD1. Germline V gives CDR1 MNHEY, CDR2 SMNVEV (reference sequence). The J segment lost 4 bases and the V segment lost 5 bases, leaving 7 bases of the junction unmatched. This CDR3 is built from 15 residues. This CDR3 is CASSIGTGVGYGYTF. The CDR3 DNA reads TGTGCCAGCAGTATTGGGACAGGGGTAGGCTATGGCTACACCTTC.